This T cell receptor beta chain is from a study of control samples from healthy donors and cancer patients. CDR3 length equals 14 residues. Between the trimmed V and J ends, which lost 1 base and 3 bases, there was a span of 10 bases. Germline CDR1 is LNHDA and CDR2 is SQIVND (reference sequence). The protocol was immunoSEQ multiplex PCR, while the TCRdb copy is restricted to in-frame clones and leaves out a portion. The profile shows 55,000 to 70,000 clones, roughly 89% of them singletons. Sequences were obtained from PBMCs. The chain employs TRBV19 and TRBJ2-7, with D possibly being TRBD1 (6 bases). The receptor comes from a man between 60 and 75 years old with colorectal cancer. Here the CDR3 reads CASSIGDRSYEQYF. DNA of the CDR3: TGTGCCAGTAGTATAGGAGACAGGAGCTACGAGCAGTACTTC.